Below are 7 T cell receptor beta chains sequenced from a single sample in a study of blood T cell repertoires in COVID-19. The assay was immunoSEQ multiplex PCR, and TCRdb's table has in-frame clones only and misses some. The data contain some 150,000 clones, over 80% of them singletons. The material sequenced was peripheral blood. The receptor source for this set is a woman aged 45-59 years with acute or convalescent COVID-19.

This sequence joins TRBV6-5 and TRBJ1-1, with D possibly matching TRBD1 (6 bases). V lost 8 bases, J lost 2 bases, and 18 bases lay in between. CDR3 length: 15 residues. CDR1 and CDR2 from the germline V gene are MNHEY and SVGAGI. CDR3: CASSWTAFFNTEAFF. In nucleotides, the CDR3 is TGTGCCAGCTCCTGGACAGCTTTCTTTAACACTGAAGCTTTCTTT.

The genes are TRBV28 and TRBJ2-2, with 7 bases identical to TRBD1. The junction had 9 bases not matched to a gene; V was cut back by 8 bases and J by 6 bases. This CDR3 contains 14 residues. Germline V gives CDR1 MDHEN, CDR2 SYDVKM. The CDR3 nucleotides read TGTGCCAGCCGGTGGGACAGAATCCCCGGGGAGCTGTTTTTT. Amino acid sequence: CASRWDRIPGELFF.

J is TRBJ2-1 and V is TRBV7-8; D is uncertain. V was pared by 4 bases and J by 7 bases, with 11 bases between. Per germline, CDR1 SGHVS and CDR2 FQNEAQ. The CDR3 loop spans 13 amino acids. Written as DNA, the CDR3 is TGTGCCAGCAGCTCAAGACTCGGAAATGAGCAGTTCTTC. It specifies CASSSRLGNEQFF.

The chain joins TRBV27 to TRBJ2-5; maybe TRBD2 (5 bases). CDR3 size: 16 residues. V lost 4 bases and J 5 bases, leaving 20 bases between the germline ends. Looked up from germline, CDR1 is MNHEY and CDR2 is SMNVEV (reference sequence). This CDR3 is CASSSSSGLGWETQYF. In DNA form, the CDR3 reads TGTGCCAGCAGTTCCTCCTCGGGGTTAGGCTGGGAGACCCAGTACTTC.

The V and J genes are TRBV7-2 and TRBJ2-1; 13 bases are shared with TRBD2. Germline CDR1 and CDR2: SGHTA and FQGNSA. The CDR3 runs 16 residues. V gave up 5 bases and J gave up 7 bases; unmatched junction bases: 8. For the CDR3, the DNA is TGTGCCAGCAGCCGCGGGACTAGCGGGGTATCAAATGAGCAGTTCTTC. It translates to CASSRGTSGVSNEQFF.

This clone has only a few counts. CDR3 region: CASSLGSAGAYNEQFF. The CDR3 DNA follows: TGTGCCAGCAGCTTAGGGTCCGCAGGCGCCTACAATGAGCAGTTCTTC. The chain is built from TRBV7-9 and TRBJ2-1, with D unresolved. The CDR3 loop spans 16 amino acids. Looked up from germline, CDR1 is SEHNR and CDR2 is FQNEAQ (reference sequence). Trimming took 1 base from V and 2 from J, leaving 12 bases between them. Complete variable domain (other parts from reference TRBV7-9 and TRBJ2-1): DTGVSQNPRHKITKRGQNVTFRCDPISEHNRLYWYRQTLGQGPEFLTYFQNEAQLEKSRLLSDRFSAERPKGSFSTLEIQRTEQGDSAMYLCASSLGSAGAYNEQFFGPGTRLTVL.

CDR3 sequence (DNA): TGTGCCAGCAGTGACTCCGGGGGGGCGAACTACAATGAGCAGTTCTTC. This encodes CASSDSGGANYNEQFF. The chain uses TRBV6-4 and TRBJ2-1; 8 positions match TRBD2. V lost 0 bases to trimming and J lost 3 bases; unmatched junction nucleotides: 4. CDR3 length: 16 amino acids. CDR1 and CDR2 from the germline V gene are MRHNA and SNTAGT.